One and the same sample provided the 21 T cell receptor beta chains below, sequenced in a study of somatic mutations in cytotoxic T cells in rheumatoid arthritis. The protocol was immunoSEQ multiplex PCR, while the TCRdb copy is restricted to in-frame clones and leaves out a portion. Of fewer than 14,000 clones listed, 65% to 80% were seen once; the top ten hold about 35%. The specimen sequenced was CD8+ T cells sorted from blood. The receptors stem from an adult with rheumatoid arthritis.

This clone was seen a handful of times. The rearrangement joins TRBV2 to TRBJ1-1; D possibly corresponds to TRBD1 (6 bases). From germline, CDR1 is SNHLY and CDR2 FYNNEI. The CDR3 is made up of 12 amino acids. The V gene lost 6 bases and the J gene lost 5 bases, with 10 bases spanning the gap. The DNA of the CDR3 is TGTGCCAGCAGAGAGGGGGATACTGAAGCTTTCTTT. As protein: CASREGDTEAFF.

The CDR3 loop is CASSQPGNTEAFF. In DNA, the CDR3 is TGCGCCAGCAGCCAACCAGGGAACACTGAAGCTTTCTTT. V is TRBV4-1 and J is TRBJ1-1; D remains ambiguous. V lost 2 bases and J 1 base, leaving 5 bases between the germline ends. This CDR3 is 13 amino acids long. The germline V gene has CDR1 MGHRA and CDR2 YSYEKL.

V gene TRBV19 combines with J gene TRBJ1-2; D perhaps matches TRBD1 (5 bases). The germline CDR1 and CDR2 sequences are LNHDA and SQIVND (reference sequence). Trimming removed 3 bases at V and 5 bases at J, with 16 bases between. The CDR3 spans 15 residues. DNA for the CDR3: TGTGCCAGTAGTATGGGGACCAGATCTTTATATGGCTACACCTTC. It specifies CASSMGTRSLYGYTF.

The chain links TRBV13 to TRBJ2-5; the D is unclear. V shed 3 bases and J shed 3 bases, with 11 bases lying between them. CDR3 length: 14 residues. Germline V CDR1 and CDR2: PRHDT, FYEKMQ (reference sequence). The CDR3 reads CASSFRRGEETQYF. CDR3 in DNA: TGTGCCAGCAGCTTTAGGCGAGGAGAAGAGACCCAGTACTTC.

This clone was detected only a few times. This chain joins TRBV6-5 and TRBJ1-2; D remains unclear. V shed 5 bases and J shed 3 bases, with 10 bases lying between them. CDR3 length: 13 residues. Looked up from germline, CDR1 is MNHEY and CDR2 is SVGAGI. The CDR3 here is CASSDGDDYGYTF. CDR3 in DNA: TGTGCCAGCAGTGACGGAGATGACTATGGCTACACCTTC.

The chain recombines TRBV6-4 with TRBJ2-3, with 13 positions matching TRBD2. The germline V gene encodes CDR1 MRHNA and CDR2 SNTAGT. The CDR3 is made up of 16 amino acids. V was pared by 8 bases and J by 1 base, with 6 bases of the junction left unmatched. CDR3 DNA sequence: TGTGCCAGCGCCCGACTAGCGGGAGGAGGCACAGATACGCAGTATTTT. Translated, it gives CASARLAGGGTDTQYF.

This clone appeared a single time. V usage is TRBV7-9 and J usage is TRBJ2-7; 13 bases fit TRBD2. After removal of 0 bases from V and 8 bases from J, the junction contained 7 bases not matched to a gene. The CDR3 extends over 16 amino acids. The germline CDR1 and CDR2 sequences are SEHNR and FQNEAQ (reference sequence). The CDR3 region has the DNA TGTGCCAGCAGCTTAGCATTGGGACTAGCGGGGAAACAGCAGTACTTC. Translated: CASSLALGLAGKQQYF.

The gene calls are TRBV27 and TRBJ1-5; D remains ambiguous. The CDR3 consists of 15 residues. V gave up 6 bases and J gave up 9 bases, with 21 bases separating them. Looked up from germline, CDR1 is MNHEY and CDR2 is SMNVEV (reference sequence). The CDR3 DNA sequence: TGTGCCAGCAGAATGTTCAGGACCCCATCATGGCCCCAGCATTTT. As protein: CASRMFRTPSWPQHF.

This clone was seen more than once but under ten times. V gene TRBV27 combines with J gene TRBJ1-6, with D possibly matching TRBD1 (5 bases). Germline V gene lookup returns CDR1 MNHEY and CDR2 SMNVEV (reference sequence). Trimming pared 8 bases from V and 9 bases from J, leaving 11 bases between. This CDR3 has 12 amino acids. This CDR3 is CASGTMGSPLHF. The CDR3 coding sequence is TGTGCCAGCGGGACTATGGGTTCACCCCTCCACTTT.

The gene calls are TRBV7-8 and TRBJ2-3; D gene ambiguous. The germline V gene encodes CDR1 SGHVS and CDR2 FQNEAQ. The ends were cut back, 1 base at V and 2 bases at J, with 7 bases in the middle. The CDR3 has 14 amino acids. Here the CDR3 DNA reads TGTGCCAGCAGCTTAGGAGTGCCCACAGATACGCAGTATTTT. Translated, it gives CASSLGVPTDTQYF.

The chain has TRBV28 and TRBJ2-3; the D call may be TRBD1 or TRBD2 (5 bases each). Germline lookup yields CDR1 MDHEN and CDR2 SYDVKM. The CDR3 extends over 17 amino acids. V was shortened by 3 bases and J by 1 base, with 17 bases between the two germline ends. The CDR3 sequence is CASSLDLTLGGTDTQYF. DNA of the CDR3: TGTGCCAGCAGTTTGGACCTAACGCTGGGGGGCACAGATACGCAGTATTTT.

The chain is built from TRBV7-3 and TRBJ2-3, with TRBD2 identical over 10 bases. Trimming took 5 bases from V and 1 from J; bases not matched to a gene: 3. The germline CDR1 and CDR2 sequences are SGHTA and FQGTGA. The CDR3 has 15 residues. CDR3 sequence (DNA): TGTGCCAGCAGCCCCGGGACTAGCGGCACAGATACGCAGTATTTT. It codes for CASSPGTSGTDTQYF.

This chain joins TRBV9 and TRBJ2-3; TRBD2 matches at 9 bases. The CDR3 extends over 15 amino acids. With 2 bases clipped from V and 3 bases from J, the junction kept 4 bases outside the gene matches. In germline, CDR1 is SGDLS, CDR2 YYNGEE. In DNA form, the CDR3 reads TGTGCCAGCAGCGTCAGCGGGGGGTTAACAGATACGCAGTATTTT. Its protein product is CASSVSGGLTDTQYF. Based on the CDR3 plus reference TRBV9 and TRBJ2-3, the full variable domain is DSGVTQTPKHLITATGQRVTLRCSPRSGDLSVYWYQQSLDQGLQFLIQYYNGEERAKGNILERFSAQQFPDLHSELNLSSLELGDSALYFCASSVSGGLTDTQYFGPGTRLTVL.

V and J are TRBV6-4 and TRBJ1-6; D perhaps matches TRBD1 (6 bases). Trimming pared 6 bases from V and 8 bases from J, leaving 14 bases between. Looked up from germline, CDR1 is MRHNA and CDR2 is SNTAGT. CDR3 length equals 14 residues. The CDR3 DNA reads TGTGCCAGCAGGATGACAGGAGGAGATTCACCCCTCCACTTT. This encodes CASRMTGGDSPLHF.

The CDR3 sequence is CASSPDRVSNQPQHF. CDR3 sequence (DNA): TGTGCCAGCAGCCCCGACAGGGTTAGCAATCAGCCCCAGCATTTT. V gene TRBV7-8 combines with J gene TRBJ1-5; 7 positions agree with TRBD1. Per the germline V gene, CDR1 is SGHVS and CDR2 is FQNEAQ. CDR3 size: 15 residues. V lost 5 bases to trimming and J lost 0 bases; unmatched junction nucleotides: 4.

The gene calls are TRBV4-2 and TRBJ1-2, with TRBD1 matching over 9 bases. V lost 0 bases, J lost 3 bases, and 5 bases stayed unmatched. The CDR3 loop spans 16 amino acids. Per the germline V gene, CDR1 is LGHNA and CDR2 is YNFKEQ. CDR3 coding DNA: TGTGCCAGCAGCCAAGATACAGGGGGCGCAGACTATGGCTACACCTTC. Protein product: CASSQDTGGADYGYTF.

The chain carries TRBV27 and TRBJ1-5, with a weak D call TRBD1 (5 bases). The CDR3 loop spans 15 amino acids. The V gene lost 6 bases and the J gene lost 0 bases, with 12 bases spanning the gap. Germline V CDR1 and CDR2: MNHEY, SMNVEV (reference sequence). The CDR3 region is CASRPREYSNQPQHF. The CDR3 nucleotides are TGTGCCAGCAGACCCAGGGAGTATAGCAATCAGCCCCAGCATTTT.

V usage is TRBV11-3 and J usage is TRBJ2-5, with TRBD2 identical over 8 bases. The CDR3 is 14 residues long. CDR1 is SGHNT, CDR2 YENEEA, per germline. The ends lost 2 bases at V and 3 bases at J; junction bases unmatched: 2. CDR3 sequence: CASSLRGLEETQYF. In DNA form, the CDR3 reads TGTGCCAGCAGCTTACGGGGACTAGAAGAGACCCAGTACTTC. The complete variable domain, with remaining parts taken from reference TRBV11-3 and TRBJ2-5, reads EAGVVQSPRYKIIEKKQPVAFWCNPISGHNTLYWYLQNLGQGPELLIRYENEEAVDDSQLPKDRFSAERLKGVDSTLKIQPAELGDSAVYLCASSLRGLEETQYFGPGTRLLVL.

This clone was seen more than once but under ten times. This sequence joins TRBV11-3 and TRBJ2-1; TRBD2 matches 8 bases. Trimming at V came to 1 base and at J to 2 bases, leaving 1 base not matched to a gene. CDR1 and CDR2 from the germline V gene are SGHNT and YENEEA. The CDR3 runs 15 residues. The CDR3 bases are TGTGCCAGCAGCTTAGGTAGCGGGGCCTACAATGAGCAGTTCTTC. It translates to CASSLGSGAYNEQFF. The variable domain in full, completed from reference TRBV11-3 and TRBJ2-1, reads EAGVVQSPRYKIIEKKQPVAFWCNPISGHNTLYWYLQNLGQGPELLIRYENEEAVDDSQLPKDRFSAERLKGVDSTLKIQPAELGDSAVYLCASSLGSGAYNEQFFGPGTRLTVL.

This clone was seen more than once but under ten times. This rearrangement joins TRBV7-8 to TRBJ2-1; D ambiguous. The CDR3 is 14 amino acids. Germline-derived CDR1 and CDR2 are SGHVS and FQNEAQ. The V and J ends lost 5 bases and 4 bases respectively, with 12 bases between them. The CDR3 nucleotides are TGTGCCAGCAGCACACCTGGGAAGTACAATGAGCAGTTCTTC. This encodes CASSTPGKYNEQFF.

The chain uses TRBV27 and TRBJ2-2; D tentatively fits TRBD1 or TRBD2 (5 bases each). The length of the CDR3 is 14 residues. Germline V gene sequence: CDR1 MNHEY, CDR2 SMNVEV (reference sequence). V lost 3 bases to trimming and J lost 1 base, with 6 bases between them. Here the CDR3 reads CASSFGGNTGELFF. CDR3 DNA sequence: TGTGCCAGCAGTTTTGGGGGGAACACCGGGGAGCTGTTTTTT.